This T cell receptor beta chain was identified during a study of T cell responses to AZD1222 COVID-19 vaccine. Study results and caveats: Elevations in Spike-specific TCR breadth and depth followed administration of two AZD1222 doses.

The CDR3 is made up of 19 amino acids. Germline V CDR1 and CDR2: SGHRS, YFSETQ. Trimming stripped 4 bases from V and 2 bases from J, with 27 bases between. Sequenced by immunoSEQ multiplex PCR; TCRdb stores in-frame clones only, minus some. The profile covers under 95,000 clones, with approximately 90% appearing a single time and over 2% taken by the ten largest. On this clone: The antigen remains unidentified.

The origin of this receptor is an adult in good health. The starting material was peripheral blood, obtained on day 0 of AZD1222 vaccination. The chain uses TRBV5-1 and TRBJ1-2; possible D gene TRBD1, 6 bases. The CDR3 protein is CASSPTSGARGAGNYGYTF. CDR3 DNA: TGCGCCAGCAGCCCCACGTCCGGCGCACGGGGGGCAGGGAACTATGGCTACACCTTC.